This T cell receptor (beta chain) was captured by sequencing in a study of CD8 T cells in ankylosing spondylitis. Notes on the study in general: As reported, disease-linked clones showed significant enrichment in matched ankylosing spondylitis synovial fluid. In synovial fluid and blood from reactive arthritis, some motif variants were previously reported.

Quantitative 5'-RACE was performed with molecular barcodes, and it yielded the TCR beta libraries. TCRdb recomputed calls from the 5' RACE reads with MiXCR, one row per CDR3 protein. The table lists over 130,000 distinct CDR3 sequences, under 45% of them singletons. The germline gives CDR1 LGHNA, CDR2 YNFKEQ. The V gene end was trimmed by 2 bases and the J gene end by 6 bases; junction bases not matched to a gene: 8. This CDR3 has 16 residues. This clonotype was counted a few times. The target antigen is unknown. Sequenced input: synovial fluid, either unsorted or a sorted T cell fraction (not recorded which). The J gene is TRBJ2-1, the V gene TRBV4-2; 9 bases are shared with TRBD2. This clonotype originated in a male donor with ankylosing spondylitis. The CDR3 sequence is CASSQLAGTSTNEQFF. The DNA for the CDR3 is TGTGCCAGCAGCCAACTAGCGGGAACCTCTACCAATGAGCAGTTCTTC.